This TCR beta chain was observed in a study of T-cell memory formation after mild COVID-19. Study summary: Largely, TCR clusters stayed within a single donor.

The CDR3 is 15 residues long. Germline CDR1 is MNHEY and CDR2 is SVGAGI. Between the trimmed V and J ends, which lost 4 bases and 3 bases, there was a span of 12 bases. Study-level points and caveats: Second-wave clones reaching peak frequency on day 37 lacked confirmed SARS-CoV-2 specificity. A balance of CD4 and CD8 characterized clones contracting day 15 to 85, whereas later expanders leaned CD4+.

After 5'RACE with constant-segment primers, TCR alpha and TCR beta cDNA libraries carrying sample barcodes and UMIs were obtained. TCRdb processed the 5' RACE reads anew with MiXCR; each CDR3 protein has one entry. Found here are over 250,000 distinct CDR3 sequences, around a sixth of them singletons; the top ten hold about a fifth. This clonotype turned up a few times. The antigen remains unidentified. Source material: PBMCs or a T cell subset sorted from them (not recorded which). V gene TRBV6-5 combines with J gene TRBJ1-4; a weak D match, TRBD1 (5 bases). This TCR came from a man younger than 35 who had mild COVID-19 (a few samples of this study predate the infection). Cell type and time point are not known. CDR3 protein: CASSSKGDPNEKLFF. The CDR3 DNA is TGTGCCAGCAGTTCCAAAGGGGATCCTAATGAAAAACTGTTTTTT.